Below are 22 T cell receptor beta chains sequenced from a single sample in a study of blood T cell repertoires in COVID-19. TCRdb keeps only in-frame clones here, not all; method: immunoSEQ multiplex PCR. The sample records about 170,000 clones, 90% being singletons. Sequences were obtained from peripheral blood. All receptors derive from a man aged 50 to 60 with acute or convalescent COVID-19.

V usage is TRBV6-5 and J usage is TRBJ2-1, with D perhaps matching TRBD2 (5 bases). Trimming removed 10 bases from V and 8 bases from J, with 21 bases in between. Germline loops: CDR1 MNHEY, CDR2 SVGAGI. The CDR3 spans 14 residues. The CDR3 loop reads CATLAGGLSDEQFF. The DNA for the CDR3 is TGTGCCACGCTCGCGGGTGGACTCTCCGATGAGCAGTTCTTC.

This sequence joins TRBV28 and TRBJ1-2; D is ambiguous. CDR3 length: 13 amino acids. Trimming shortened V by 8 bases and J by 0 bases, and 10 bases separated the two germline ends. Germline V gene data show CDR1 as MDHEN and CDR2 as SYDVKM. The CDR3 coding sequence is TGTGCCAGCGGCAAGCAGGCTAACTATGGCTACACCTTC. This translates into CASGKQANYGYTF.

This clone appeared once. The chain combines TRBV28 with TRBJ2-6; the match to TRBD2 covers 10 bases. The CDR3 is 15 residues long. V was clipped by 11 bases and J by 2 bases; unmatched bases: 6. Per the germline V gene, CDR1 is MDHEN and CDR2 is SYDVKM. The CDR3 loop is CAAGLAHAGANVLTF. In DNA form, the CDR3 reads TGTGCCGCGGGACTAGCGCATGCTGGGGCCAACGTCCTGACTTTC.

This sequence joins TRBV11-2 and TRBJ2-2; TRBD1 agrees at 7 bases. Trimming removed 4 bases from V and 1 base from J; junction bases left unmatched: 6. The germline gives CDR1 SGHAT, CDR2 FQNNGV. The CDR3 contains 16 residues. Here the CDR3 reads CASSYLTGRNTGELFF. The CDR3 DNA follows: TGTGCCAGCAGCTACCTGACAGGGAGGAACACCGGGGAGCTGTTTTTT.

The chain employs TRBV28 and TRBJ2-5, with D tentatively TRBD1 (6 bases). The CDR3 contains 14 residues. CDR1 is MDHEN, CDR2 SYDVKM, per germline. Trimming removed 6 bases at V and 0 bases at J, with 11 bases between. The CDR3 DNA reads as TGTGCCAGCAGCGATGGACAGTACCAAGAGACCCAGTACTTC. This codes for CASSDGQYQETQYF.

The J gene is TRBJ2-5, the V gene TRBV18; TRBD2 might be the D (6 bases). Germline assignment: CDR1 KGHSH and CDR2 LQKENI. CDR3 length: 15 residues. Trimming cost V 0 bases and J 2 bases, with 10 bases left between them. DNA of the CDR3: TGTGCCAGCTCACCACCGGGACTGCCACAAGAGACCCAGTACTTC. This sequence encodes CASSPPGLPQETQYF. The entire variable domain, with the rest obtained from reference TRBV18 and TRBJ2-5, is as follows: NAGVMQNPRHLVRRRGQEARLRCSPMKGHSHVYWYRQLPEEGLKFMVYLQKENIIDESGMPKERFSAEFPKEGPSILRIQQVVRGDSAAYFCASSPPGLPQETQYFGPGTRLLVL.

The rearrangement links TRBV27 to TRBJ2-3; D is perhaps TRBD2 (6 bases). V was pared by 3 bases and J by 6 bases, with 19 bases between. The CDR3 is 16 amino acids. CDR1 and CDR2 (germline): MNHEY, SMNVEV (reference sequence). The CDR3 spells CASSFLPAGPTDTQYF. CDR3 DNA sequence: TGTGCCAGCAGTTTTCTCCCAGCGGGCCCCACCGATACGCAGTATTTT.

V and J are TRBV7-7 and TRBJ2-1; D not resolved. Trimming pared 0 bases from V and 4 bases from J, leaving 13 bases between. CDR1 is SSHAT and CDR2 is FNYEAQ in the germline V gene (reference sequence). This CDR3 is built from 16 residues. This CDR3 is CASSLAASAPYNEQFF. The CDR3 DNA reads TGTGCCAGCAGCTTAGCGGCCAGCGCCCCATACAATGAGCAGTTCTTC.

The chain recombines TRBV3-1 (or the pseudogene TRBV3-2) with TRBJ1-2, with 12 bases identical to TRBD1. Germline CDR1 and CDR2: LGHDT and YNNKEL (reference sequence). V shed 8 bases, J shed 4 bases, and the junction held 8 bases outside the gene matches. The CDR3 sequence is 15 residues long. The CDR3 region is CASSPGTGGSYGYTF. The CDR3 DNA follows: TGTGCCAGCTCCCCCGGGACAGGGGGCAGCTATGGCTACACCTTC.

The table lists this clone with a count of one. The genes are TRBV7-9 and TRBJ2-1; the match to TRBD1 covers 9 bases. The CDR3 contains 15 residues. Trimming took 1 base from V and 4 from J; bases not matched to a gene: 2. Germline V gives CDR1 SEHNR, CDR2 FQNEAQ (reference sequence). The DNA of the CDR3 is TGTGCCAGCAGCTTAGACAGGGGGCGATACAATGAGCAGTTCTTC. The encoded protein is CASSLDRGRYNEQFF.

This clone was found once. The chain combines TRBV6-6 with TRBJ2-7; 13 bases are shared with TRBD2. With V trimmed by 4 bases and J by 1 base, 1 base remained unmatched. Germline loops: CDR1 MNHNY, CDR2 SVGAGI (reference sequence). The length of the CDR3 is 15 residues. The CDR3 DNA follows: TGTGCCAGCAGTTCGACTAGCGGGGGGTCCTACGAGCAGTACGTC. This encodes CASSSTSGGSYEQYV.

The chain recombines TRBV11-2 with TRBJ1-1; a possible D gene is TRBD1 (5 bases). Trimming shortened V by 5 bases and J by 12 bases, and 16 bases separated the two germline ends. CDR3 length: 12 amino acids. Germline CDR1 is SGHAT and CDR2 is FQNNGV. CDR3 DNA: TGTGCCAGCAGCCAGAGCAGGGCTCAAACTTTCTTT. Translating gives CASSQSRAQTFF.

This chain uses TRBV12-3 or TRBV12-4 with TRBJ1-1; D is ambiguous. V shed 6 bases and J shed 0 bases, with 8 bases lying between them. The CDR3 totals 13 residues. The CDR3 nucleotides read TGTGCCAGCAGCGGGAGAATGAACACTGAAGCTTTCTTT. This gives the protein CASSGRMNTEAFF.

CDR3 protein: CASRSRQGGNTIYF. CDR3 sequence (DNA): TGTGCCAGCAGATCACGGCAGGGGGGAAACACCATATATTTT. The chain recombines TRBV27 with TRBJ1-3; D perhaps matches TRBD1 (6 bases). The V gene's germline CDR1 is MNHEY and CDR2 SMNVEV (reference sequence). The CDR3 runs to 14 residues. V lost 6 bases and J lost 4, with 13 bases in between.

The CDR3 loop reads CASSQGQGDGYTF. In DNA, the CDR3 is TGCGCCAGCTCCCAAGGACAGGGCGATGGCTACACCTTC. The chain uses TRBV5-1 and TRBJ1-2, with 8 bases fitting TRBD1. The CDR3 spans 13 residues. V was clipped by 7 bases and J by 6 bases; unmatched bases: 8. The V gene's germline CDR1 is SGHRS and CDR2 YFSETQ.

The V and J genes are TRBV7-5 and TRBJ2-5; the tabulated D call, TRBD2, remains unverified against the DNA. TRBV7-5 is recorded as a pseudogene. The CDR3 consists of 13 residues. Written as DNA, the CDR3 is TGTGTCAGAAGCGGGACTAGGGCCGTGGCCCAGTACTTC. It translates to CVRSGTRAVAQYF.

The chain couples TRBV2 to TRBJ2-1; TRBD2 matches at 10 bases. V shed 8 bases and J 5 bases; nucleotides not matched to a gene: 6. Germline assignment: CDR1 SNHLY and CDR2 FYNNEI. The CDR3 spans 14 residues. The CDR3 DNA reads as TGTGCCAGCCAACTAGCGGGGTTAGACAATGAGCAGTTCTTC. This gives the protein CASQLAGLDNEQFF. The variable domain in full, completed from reference TRBV2 and TRBJ2-1, reads EPEVTQTPSHQVTQMGQEVILRCVPISNHLYFYWYRQILGQKVEFLVSFYNNEISEKSEIFDDQFSVERPDGSNFTLKIRSTKLEDSAMYFCASQLAGLDNEQFFGPGTRLTVL.

This chain joins TRBV19 and TRBJ2-3, with D possibly TRBD1 on 5 matching bases. CDR3 size: 13 residues. The V end lost 0 bases, the J end lost 4 bases, and 5 bases lay between the germline ends. Per germline, CDR1 LNHDA and CDR2 SQIVND (reference sequence). Here the CDR3 DNA reads TGTGCCAGTAGTATAGAAGGGGCAGATACGCAGTATTTT. It codes for CASSIEGADTQYF.

This sequence joins TRBV19 and TRBJ2-1; the D gene is possibly TRBD1 (6 bases). Trimming took off 7 bases at V and 2 bases at J, with 15 bases between the two ends. Germline lookup yields CDR1 LNHDA and CDR2 SQIVND (reference sequence). This CDR3 spans 15 amino acids. The CDR3 spells CASTRGHKTYNEQFF. In nucleotides, the CDR3 is TGTGCCAGTACCCGGGGACATAAAACCTACAATGAGCAGTTCTTC.

The chain couples TRBV28 to TRBJ2-1; D ambiguous. This CDR3 spans 12 amino acids. Germline V gene data show CDR1 as MDHEN and CDR2 as SYDVKM. Between the trimmed V and J ends, which lost 6 bases and 9 bases, there was a span of 12 bases. CDR3 nucleotides: TGTGCCAGCAGAACCTCCGGAGTTGAGCAGTTCTTC. It codes for CASRTSGVEQFF.

This clone was counted a few times. The genes are TRBV27 and TRBJ1-5; the match to TRBD1 covers 7 bases. The CDR3 extends over 14 amino acids. With 0 bases clipped from V and 8 bases from J, the junction kept 4 bases outside the gene matches. CDR1 and CDR2 from the germline V gene are MNHEY and SMNVEV (reference sequence). This CDR3 is CASSLSSGGKPQHF. For the CDR3, the DNA is TGTGCCAGCAGTTTATCTTCAGGGGGTAAGCCCCAGCATTTT.

The chain recombines TRBV6-2 or TRBV6-3 with TRBJ2-3; a possible D gene is TRBD2 (6 bases). Deletions cut 5 bases from V and 3 bases from J, with 6 bases between. This CDR3 is 12 amino acids long. The germline gives CDR1 MNHEY, CDR2 SVGEGT. The CDR3, as DNA: TGTGCCAGCAGTCTAGCGACAGATACGCAGTATTTT. This translates into CASSLATDTQYF.